The 30 T cell receptor beta chains given below trace back to one sample, sequenced in a study of beta chain features in type 1 diabetes. All of the isolated RNA was reverse transcribed, so expressed TCRB transcripts were sequenced. Sequenced by immunoSEQ multiplex PCR; TCRdb stores in-frame clones only, minus some. The repertoire holds nearly 250,000 clones, around 14% seen once, with roughly 0.028% in the top ten. The sequenced sample was naive CD4+ T cells from blood. Receptors originate from a woman between 35 and 50 years old in good health.

V and J are TRBV14 and TRBJ2-7, with D possibly TRBD2 on 7 matching bases. CDR1 SGHDN and CDR2 FVKESK come from the germline V gene. Trimming removed 2 bases from V and 1 base from J, with 12 bases in between. The CDR3 sequence is 15 residues long. CDR3 DNA: TGTGCCAGCAGCCAAAGAAGGGGGGGGTCCTACGAGCAGTACTTC. Protein: CASSQRRGGSYEQYF.

The genes are TRBV2 and TRBJ2-5, with 8 bases aligning to TRBD2. From germline, CDR1 is SNHLY and CDR2 FYNNEI. The CDR3 consists of 14 residues. Trimming at V came to 7 bases and at J to 2 bases, leaving 6 bases not matched to a gene. CDR3 protein: CASNWAGGQETQYF. CDR3 nucleotide sequence: TGTGCCAGCAACTGGGCGGGGGGACAAGAGACCCAGTACTTC. Complete variable domain (other parts from reference TRBV2 and TRBJ2-5): EPEVTQTPSHQVTQMGQEVILRCVPISNHLYFYWYRQILGQKVEFLVSFYNNEISEKSEIFDDQFSVERPDGSNFTLKIRSTKLEDSAMYFCASNWAGGQETQYFGPGTRLLVL.

CDR3 in DNA: TGTGCCAGTAGACTAGCGGGTCTCAACACCGGGGAGCTGTTTTTT. Translated, it gives CASRLAGLNTGELFF. The V and J genes are TRBV19 and TRBJ2-2; TRBD2 agrees at 9 bases. V lost 6 bases to trimming and J lost 2 bases; unmatched junction nucleotides: 4. Germline values: CDR1 LNHDA, CDR2 SQIVND (reference sequence). The CDR3 sequence is 15 residues long.

This sequence joins TRBV12-5 and TRBJ1-1, with 7 bases that match TRBD1. Losses at the gene ends were 0 bases for V and 1 base for J; bases not matched to a gene: 2. The CDR3 length is 15 residues. Germline V lookup: CDR1 LGHNT, CDR2 FRNRAP. CDR3 region: CASGLVTGANTEAFF. CDR3 sequence (DNA): TGTGCTAGTGGTTTGGTTACAGGGGCGAACACTGAAGCTTTCTTT.

This clone occurred a few times. This same CDR3 is encoded by further DNA sequences in the sample. The V and J genes are TRBV2 and TRBJ1-2, with 8 bases matching TRBD1. The CDR3 has 13 amino acids. J was trimmed by 4 bases and V by 6 bases; bases with no gene match: 4. The germline gives CDR1 SNHLY, CDR2 FYNNEI. CDR3 coding DNA: TGTGCCAGCAGCGCTACAGGGGGCTATGGCTACACCTTC. Residues: CASSATGGYGYTF.

V is TRBV19 and J is TRBJ2-3; the D is unclear. V was cut by 6 bases and J by 0 bases, with 7 bases left in between. The CDR3 has 13 residues. Germline CDR1 reads LNHDA; CDR2 reads SQIVND (reference sequence). The CDR3 nucleotides read TGTGCCAGTAGCCCTTCTAGCACAGATACGCAGTATTTT. Protein: CASSPSSTDTQYF.

The J gene is TRBJ1-1, the V gene TRBV29-1; D gene unclear. Trimming pared 3 bases from V and 1 base from J, leaving 12 bases between. The CDR3 has 14 amino acids. Germline V gene data show CDR1 as SQVTM and CDR2 as ANQGSEA. CDR3 sequence (DNA): TGCAGCGTTGATGGGTTGGCAGGGAACACTGAAGCTTTCTTT. It specifies CSVDGLAGNTEAFF. Together with reference TRBV29-1 and TRBJ1-1, the CDR3 gives the full variable domain: SAVISQKPSRDICQRGTSLTIQCQVDSQVTMMFWYRQQPGQSLTLIATANQGSEATYESGFVIDKFPISRPNLTFSTLTVSNMSPEDSSIYLCSVDGLAGNTEAFFGQGTRLTVV.

CDR3 nucleotide sequence: TGTGCCAGCAGTTTGGAGGGGCGAGGCTATGGCTACACCTTC. Protein product: CASSLEGRGYGYTF. The chain joins TRBV6-1 to TRBJ1-2; maybe TRBD1 (5 bases). Germline V lookup: CDR1 MNHNS, CDR2 SASEGT. This CDR3 is built from 14 residues. V was clipped by 5 bases and J by 4 bases, with 14 bases between them.

This clone came up a few times. The chain carries TRBV6-1 and TRBJ2-3, with D possibly TRBD1 on 6 matching bases. The CDR3 is 15 residues long. Trimming left V 7 bases short and J 6 bases short, with 20 bases between. CDR1 and CDR2 (germline): MNHNS, SASEGT. The CDR3 coding sequence is TGTGCCAGCAACATACAGGGAAGTTTCGCGGATACGCAGTATTTT. It specifies CASNIQGSFADTQYF.

J is TRBJ2-6 and V is TRBV5-5; the match to TRBD1 covers 8 bases. The germline V gene has CDR1 SGHKS and CDR2 YYEKEE (reference sequence). CDR3 length equals 19 residues. V shed 4 bases, J shed 0 bases, and the junction held 12 bases outside the gene matches. The DNA of the CDR3 is TGTGCCAGCAGCCCCGGACAGGGCCTGAGGATCTCTGGGGCCAACGTCCTGACTTTC. This translates into CASSPGQGLRISGANVLTF.

The rearrangement uses TRBV6-5 and TRBJ1-4; the match to TRBD1 covers 8 bases. The CDR3 loop spans 15 amino acids. CDR1 is MNHEY, CDR2 SVGAGI, per germline. V shed 0 bases, J shed 10 bases, and the junction held 7 bases outside the gene matches. The CDR3 reads CASSYSMTGEGKLFF. CDR3 bases: TGTGCCAGCAGTTACTCGATGACAGGGGAGGGAAAACTGTTTTTT.

This clone has only a few counts. The chain couples TRBV18 to TRBJ2-4, with 11 bases identical to TRBD1. The CDR3 sequence is 17 residues long. V dropped 4 bases and J dropped 3; count of bases not matched to a gene: 8. Germline-derived CDR1 and CDR2 are KGHSH and LQKENI. CDR3 coding DNA: TGTGCCAGCTCACGGGACGCCGGGACAGGGGGCAAAAACATTCAGTACTTC. Translated, it gives CASSRDAGTGGKNIQYF.

The genes are TRBV15 and TRBJ2-5; 9 bases agree with TRBD2. The trim removed 0 bases at V and 4 bases at J, leaving 6 bases unmatched. CDR1 is LNHNV and CDR2 is YYDKDF in the germline V gene (reference sequence). The CDR3 loop spans 16 amino acids. The CDR3: CATSRDKSGGPETQYF. In nucleotides, the CDR3 is TGTGCCACCAGCAGAGATAAAAGCGGGGGGCCAGAGACCCAGTACTTC.

Note on this clone: One junction end disagrees with the germline gene, perhaps due to a read error. The V and J genes are TRBV7-7 and TRBJ2-1; 8 nucleotides line up with TRBD1. Germline V lookup: CDR1 SSHAT, CDR2 FNYEAQ (reference sequence). This CDR3 is 15 amino acids long. This CDR3 reads CASSLETGAHNEQFF. In DNA form, the CDR3 reads TGTGCTAGCAGCTTGGAGACAGGGGCCCACAATGAGCAGTTCTTC.

This chain connects TRBV7-2 to TRBJ2-1, with 11 bases identical to TRBD2. Germline V gene lookup returns CDR1 SGHTA and CDR2 FQGNSA. The CDR3 sequence is 16 residues long. Losses at the gene ends were 5 bases for V and 6 bases for J; bases not matched to a gene: 9. Written as DNA, the CDR3 is TGTGCCAGCAGCAATATAGGGACTAGCGGCCTCAATGAGCAGTTCTTC. Translating it yields CASSNIGTSGLNEQFF.

CDR3 in DNA: TGTGCCAGCAGCTTGAGTGGCTACACCTTC. Translation gives CASSLSGYTF. The chain uses TRBV7-6 and TRBJ1-2, with no clear D. The germline V gene has CDR1 SGHVS and CDR2 FNYEAQ. Trimming removed 3 bases from V and 7 bases from J, with 3 bases in between. The CDR3 is made up of 10 amino acids. The entire variable domain, with the rest obtained from reference TRBV7-6 and TRBJ1-2, is as follows: GAGVSQSPRYKVTKRGQDVALRCDPISGHVSLYWYRQALGQGPEFLTYFNYEAQQDKSGLPNDRFSAERPEGSISTLTIQRTEQRDSAMYRCASSLSGYTFGSGTRLTVV.

This clone was detected only a few times. The chain uses TRBV27 and TRBJ1-5; TRBD1 might be the D (5 bases). Germline V gives CDR1 MNHEY, CDR2 SMNVEV (reference sequence). This CDR3 is built from 17 residues. V lost 5 bases, J lost 1 base, and 18 bases lay in between. CDR3 protein: CASSMGTGGRSNQPQHF. The DNA for the CDR3 is TGTGCCAGCAGTATGGGGACGGGGGGAAGGAGCAATCAGCCCCAGCATTTT.

This clone has only a few counts. This chain joins TRBV5-1 and TRBJ2-1, with 9 positions matching TRBD2. Germline lookup yields CDR1 SGHRS and CDR2 YFSETQ. The V segment lost 7 bases and the J segment 2 bases; nucleotides outside the gene matches: 7. The CDR3 runs 15 residues. The CDR3 DNA is TGCGCCAGCTCAAGTAGCGGGGGTACCTACAATGAGCAGTTCTTC. The encoded protein is CASSSSGGTYNEQFF.

This chain connects TRBV11-2 to TRBJ2-5, with D perhaps matching TRBD2 (6 bases). The CDR3 is made up of 15 amino acids. Trimming pared 5 bases from V and 0 bases from J, leaving 13 bases between. The germline gives CDR1 SGHAT, CDR2 FQNNGV. The CDR3 region is CASSRRGNNQETQYF. For the CDR3, the DNA is TGTGCCAGCAGCCGTCGGGGGAACAACCAAGAGACCCAGTACTTC.

The J gene is TRBJ2-1, the V gene TRBV9, with D possibly being TRBD2 (6 bases). The ends were cut back, 0 bases at V and 2 bases at J, with 9 bases in the middle. CDR1 is SGDLS, CDR2 YYNGEE, per germline. The CDR3 spans 15 residues. CDR3 DNA: TGTGCCAGCAGCGTAGGGCGGGGAACCTACAATGAGCAGTTCTTC. It is translated as CASSVGRGTYNEQFF. Using reference TRBV9 and TRBJ2-1 for the parts outside the CDR3, the full variable domain is DSGVTQTPKHLITATGQRVTLRCSPRSGDLSVYWYQQSLDQGLQFLIQYYNGEERAKGNILERFSAQQFPDLHSELNLSSLELGDSALYFCASSVGRGTYNEQFFGPGTRLTVL.

The J gene is TRBJ1-1, the V gene TRBV7-9, with 8 positions matching TRBD1. Trimming at V came to 6 bases and at J to 2 bases, leaving 11 bases not matched to a gene. Germline CDR1 SEHNR, CDR2 FQNEAQ (reference sequence). CDR3 size: 16 residues. This CDR3 is CASSPRPTGANTEAFF. The CDR3 DNA sequence: TGTGCCAGCAGTCCACGACCGACAGGGGCCAACACTGAAGCTTTCTTT. Using reference TRBV7-9 and TRBJ1-1 for the parts outside the CDR3, the full variable domain is DTGVSQNPRHKITKRGQNVTFRCDPISEHNRLYWYRQTLGQGPEFLTYFQNEAQLEKSRLLSDRFSAERPKGSFSTLEIQRTEQGDSAMYLCASSPRPTGANTEAFFGQGTRLTVV.

The chain couples TRBV19 to TRBJ2-2, with D tentatively TRBD2 (6 bases). Per the germline V gene, CDR1 is LNHDA and CDR2 is SQIVND (reference sequence). This CDR3 is 15 amino acids long. The ends were cut back, 3 bases at V and 5 bases at J, with 13 bases in the middle. The CDR3 sequence is CASSMLAIHTGELFF. CDR3 DNA: TGTGCCAGTAGTATGCTAGCGATTCATACCGGGGAGCTGTTTTTT.

This clone occurred a few times. The chain joins TRBV2 to TRBJ1-3; D unclear. This CDR3 comprises 13 residues. V was cut by 6 bases and J by 2 bases, with 8 bases left in between. The V gene's germline CDR1 is SNHLY and CDR2 FYNNEI. Written as DNA, the CDR3 is TGTGCCAGCAGGGTCGAGACTGGAAACACCATATATTTT. The encoded protein is CASRVETGNTIYF.

This clone was observed a handful of times. CDR3 region: CASSPTGQGAGEQYF. The CDR3 DNA reads TGTGCCAGCAGCCCTACGGGACAGGGGGCGGGAGAGCAGTACTTC. The chain joins TRBV9 to TRBJ2-7, with 12 bases matching TRBD1. From germline, CDR1 is SGDLS and CDR2 YYNGEE. The CDR3 contains 15 residues. With V trimmed by 4 bases and J by 7 bases, 9 bases remained unmatched.

The chain combines TRBV11-3 with TRBJ1-5; D unclear. CDR3 length: 12 amino acids. Germline values: CDR1 SGHNT, CDR2 YENEEA. V dropped 7 bases and J dropped 7 bases, with 11 bases sitting between them. The CDR3 DNA sequence: TGTGCCAGCATCCTACCTAACCAGCCCCAGCATTTT. Translated, it gives CASILPNQPQHF.

CDR3 DNA: TGTGCCAGCAGCGTAGCTCACGCAGGGTTGAATGAAAAACTGTTTTTT. It is translated as CASSVAHAGLNEKLFF. The chain recombines TRBV9 with TRBJ1-4, with a weak D call TRBD1 (5 bases). In germline, CDR1 is SGDLS, CDR2 YYNGEE. V gave up 0 bases and J gave up 5 bases, with 14 bases separating them. The CDR3 has 16 amino acids.

This rearrangement joins TRBV2 to TRBJ2-5, with 14 bases that match TRBD2. The CDR3 is 18 amino acids. Unmatched junction bases numbered 19, after V lost 11 bases and J lost 5 bases. Germline assignment: CDR1 SNHLY and CDR2 FYNNEI. Here the CDR3 reads CAGLRGTSGGPPHETQYF. The CDR3 nucleotides read TGTGCCGGCCTGAGAGGGACTAGCGGGGGCCCACCCCACGAGACCCAGTACTTC.

This clone came up many times. V gene TRBV18 combines with J gene TRBJ1-2; 7 bases match TRBD1. The CDR3 extends over 13 amino acids. Germline V lookup: CDR1 KGHSH, CDR2 LQKENI. The V and J ends lost 6 bases and 4 bases, in that order; junction bases with no gene match: 5. CDR3 sequence reads: CASSDDRVYGYTF. The CDR3 DNA reads as TGTGCCAGCTCTGATGACAGGGTCTATGGCTACACCTTC.

This clone was counted only a few times. This chain joins TRBV10-1 and TRBJ1-1; D is undetermined. CDR1 and CDR2 (germline): WNHNN, SYGVQD (reference sequence). The CDR3 totals 14 residues. Trimming left V 0 bases short and J 4 bases short, with 9 bases between. DNA for the CDR3: TGCGCCAGCAGTGAGTCGACGGGAGGCACTGAAGCTTTCTTT. This translates into CASSESTGGTEAFF.

The V and J genes are TRBV18 and TRBJ1-1; D remains ambiguous. V shed 2 bases and J shed 1 base, with 5 bases lying between them. Germline V lookup: CDR1 KGHSH, CDR2 LQKENI. The CDR3 totals 13 residues. The CDR3, as DNA: TGTGCCAGCTCACCAACCGGGAACACTGAAGCTTTCTTT. It yields the protein CASSPTGNTEAFF.